This entry describes one TCR beta chain. Antigen: not known. The isolated RNA, all of it, was reverse transcribed, so expressed TCRB transcripts were what got sequenced. TCRdb keeps only in-frame clones here, not all; method: immunoSEQ multiplex PCR. The sample gives roughly 700,000 clones, 13% of which show up once; approximately 0.022% is in the top ten. In total, each donor contributed a single heparinised blood draw that averaged roughly 110 mL. The data belong to a study of beta chain features in type 1 diabetes. About the research overall: Across all samples, fewer than 120,000,000 sorted cells were examined.

Study outcomes and limitations: A moderate, significant TCRB CDR3 shortening appeared in type 1 diabetes across four CD4+ subsets.

Germline lookup yields CDR1 MDHEN and CDR2 SYDVKM. V lost 6 bases and J lost 5; bases outside the gene matches: 10. CDR3 length: 15 amino acids. J is TRBJ2-5 and V is TRBV28, with 9 bases fitting TRBD1. The sequence was obtained from a young man with type 1 diabetes. The sequenced sample consisted of naive CD4+ T cells from blood. DNA of the CDR3: TGTGCCAGCAGCTCACCGGGACAGGGCGGGGAGACCCAGTACTTC. Residues: CASSSPGQGGETQYF. Filled out from reference TRBV28 and TRBJ2-5, the complete variable domain reads DVKVTQSSRYLVKRTGEKVFLECVQDMDHENMFWYRQDPGLGLRLIYFSYDVKMKEKGDIPEGYSVSREKKERFSLILESASTNQTSMYLCASSSPGQGGETQYFGPGTRLLVL.